This T cell receptor beta chain was recorded in a study of shared clonotypes between healthy human individuals. The V end lost 5 bases, the J end lost 4 bases, and 10 bases lay between the germline ends. CDR1 and CDR2 (germline): LNHDA, SQIVND (reference sequence). The CDR3 runs 13 residues. Using immunoSEQ multiplex PCR, the repertoire was profiled, and TCRdb retains in-frame clones only, with some absent. The sample lists more than 550,000 clones, around 91% occurring once. General study results and limits: Incompleteness in sorted-subset sequencing, despite large depth, was shown by rarefaction.

As concerns this clone: Its antigen is not identified.

Sequenced: memory CD8+ T cells from PBMCs. The sample's subset: CD45RO+ cells pooled with CCR7-negative TemRA cells. V gene TRBV19 combines with J gene TRBJ2-3, with D tentatively TRBD2 (7 bases). The TCR comes from a man younger than 30 in good health. Some clones in this sample may be carry-over from other donors' samples. The CDR3 DNA reads TGTGCCAGTAGTCGAGGGGGGGCAGATACGCAGTATTTT. Its translation: CASSRGGADTQYF.